This TCR beta chain is from a study of cytomegalovirus exposure and HLA in healthy donors. Germline CDR1 and CDR2: SNHLY and FYNNEI. Trimming removed 3 bases from V and 0 bases from J, with 11 bases in between. The CDR3 spans 15 residues. Data came from immunoSEQ multiplex PCR; TCRdb stores just in-frame clones and leaves some out. The sample includes 280,000 or so clones, roughly 90% seen only once; the top ten take about 0.99%. The sample taken for sequencing was PBMCs. The sequence was collected from a woman aged 18-29 years in good health and CMV-seronegative. The chain combines TRBV2 with TRBJ1-1, with D possibly being TRBD1 (5 bases). CDR3 amino acids: CASSDGRGLNTEAFF. The DNA of the CDR3 is TGTGCCAGCAGTGACGGGAGGGGCCTGAACACTGAAGCTTTCTTT.